This T cell receptor (beta chain) was retrieved from a study of cytomegalovirus exposure and HLA in healthy donors. Study-level results: By HLA locus, TCR association rates varied in a later analysis, with DRB1 showing the most and HLA-C the fewest. Most CMV-associated TCR beta chains were later found to appear HLA-restricted. The CMV antigen specificity of a few CMV-associated chains was confirmed through in vitro analysis.

The PCR made use of 60 Vbeta and 13 Jbeta primers. The table came from immunoSEQ multiplex PCR; TCRdb's copy has only in-frame clones and leaves some out. The sample records around 150,000 clones, just under 80% being singletons. Remarks on this clone: What it binds is not known.

Unmatched junction bases numbered 12, after V lost 5 bases and J lost 7 bases. The CDR3 consists of 15 residues. Germline CDR1 reads SEHNR; CDR2 reads FQNEAQ (reference sequence). The TCR originated in a man in his thirties or forties in good health. Sequencing used PBMCs. V is TRBV7-9 and J is TRBJ1-1; TRBD1 agrees at 8 bases. The CDR3 here is CASSPRAGGADEAFF. CDR3 DNA sequence: TGTGCCAGCAGCCCTAGGGCAGGGGGCGCCGATGAAGCTTTCTTT.